This section outlines one T cell receptor (beta chain) sequence together with its context. With 8 bases removed from V and 5 bases from J, the gap between germline ends came to 12 bases. The CDR3 length is 12 residues. Per germline, CDR1 MNHEY and CDR2 SVGAGI. The data were taken from a study of blood T cell repertoires in COVID-19. The repertoire was sequenced with immunoSEQ multiplex PCR; TCRdb's copy has only in-frame clones and lacks some. The sample lists more than 300,000 clones, approximately 89% occurring once. The chain uses TRBV6-5 and TRBJ2-5; D possibly corresponds to TRBD2 (5 bases). The specimen was peripheral blood. The TCR originated in a young woman with COVID-19, enrolled during active disease. In nucleotides, the CDR3 is TGTGCCAGCCTCGATTCGGGGGAGACCCAGTACTTC. Encoded protein: CASLDSGETQYF.